The next 21 T cell receptor beta chains were all read from a single sample in a study of CD8+ T cells in alopecia areata. Extraction and reverse transcription of RNA yielded cDNA as the sequencing template. Clones were sequenced by immunoSEQ multiplex PCR, and TCRdb holds only the in-frame ones, with some missing. The data contain around 250,000 clones, around 67% of them singletons. Material: CD4+ T cells sorted from blood, obtained at week 0. These receptors originate from a human donor with alopecia areata.

Concerning this clone: The germline gene is not matched at one end of the junction; a read error may be the cause. The sample carries other DNA sequences with the same CDR3. The chain joins TRBV30 to TRBJ1-4; D gene unclear. The length of the CDR3 is 11 residues. CDR1 is GTSNPN, CDR2 SVGIG, per germline (reference sequence). Here the CDR3 reads CAWSSREKLFF. CDR3 coding DNA: TGTGCCTGGAGTTCACGGGAAAAACTATTTTTT. Based on the CDR3 plus reference TRBV30 and TRBJ1-4, the full variable domain is SQTIHQWPATLVQPVGSPLSLECTVEGTSNPNLYWYRQAAGRGLQLLFYSVGIGQISSEVPQNLSASRPQDRQFILSSKKLLLSDSGFYLCAWSSREKLFFGSGTQLSVL.

The V and J genes are TRBV29-1 and TRBJ2-3, with 8 bases aligning to TRBD1. CDR3 length: 13 amino acids. CDR1 is SQVTM and CDR2 is ANQGSEA in the germline V gene. The V and J ends lost 7 bases and 0 bases, in that order; junction bases with no gene match: 3. The CDR3 loop is CSAGQDSTDTQYF. Written as DNA, the CDR3 is TGCAGCGCGGGACAGGACAGCACAGATACGCAGTATTTT.

The sample holds a few counts of this clone. The V and J genes are TRBV5-1 and TRBJ2-1, with 7 bases fitting TRBD1. CDR1 is SGHRS and CDR2 is YFSETQ in the germline V gene. The CDR3 runs 15 residues. Trimming took 6 bases from V and 4 from J; bases not matched to a gene: 10. CDR3 region: CASKDQGQKYNEQFF. The CDR3 DNA sequence: TGCGCCAGCAAAGACCAGGGACAGAAATACAATGAGCAGTTCTTC.

On this clone: Other DNA sequences of this sample code for an identical CDR3. This chain uses TRBV9 with TRBJ1-2, with D perhaps TRBD1 (5 bases). V gave up 0 bases and J gave up 8 bases, with 11 bases separating them. The CDR3 consists of 13 residues. Germline V lookup: CDR1 SGDLS, CDR2 YYNGEE. The CDR3 DNA sequence: TGTGCCAGCAGCGTAGGGGGCGCGGCGGGCTACACCTTC. It codes for CASSVGGAAGYTF.

The chain couples TRBV7-9 to TRBJ1-6; D is perhaps TRBD1 (5 bases). The CDR3 is 15 residues long. Trimming pared 5 bases from V and 10 bases from J, leaving 18 bases between. Per germline, CDR1 SEHNR and CDR2 FQNEAQ (reference sequence). The CDR3 sequence is CASSLGDGMGSPLHF. CDR3 nucleotide sequence: TGTGCCAGCAGCCTCGGGGACGGTATGGGGTCACCCCTCCACTTT.

The chain carries TRBV5-1 and TRBJ1-1; D is possibly TRBD1 (5 bases). The CDR3 runs 15 residues. V lost 0 bases to trimming and J lost 7 bases, with 16 bases between them. CDR1 and CDR2 (germline): SGHRS, YFSETQ. Here the CDR3 reads CASSLDVRGVGEAFF. In DNA form, the CDR3 reads TGCGCCAGCAGCTTGGACGTGAGGGGTGTGGGTGAAGCTTTCTTT. The whole variable domain, remainder taken from reference TRBV5-1 and TRBJ1-1, is KAGVTQTPRYLIKTRGQQVTLSCSPISGHRSVSWYQQTPGQGLQFLFEYFSETQRNKGNFPGRFSGRQFSNSRSEMNVSTLELGDSALYLCASSLDVRGVGEAFFGQGTRLTVV.

The V gene is TRBV19, the J gene TRBJ1-5; D is undetermined. Trimming took 0 bases from V and 7 from J, leaving 7 bases between them. The CDR3 is 13 amino acids. From germline, CDR1 is LNHDA and CDR2 SQIVND (reference sequence). CDR3 coding DNA: TGTGCCAGTAGTATAGATCTGAGGCAGCCCCAGCATTTT. This translates into CASSIDLRQPQHF.

This clone was counted a single time. The chain links TRBV25-1 to TRBJ2-5; the match to TRBD2 covers 7 bases. This CDR3 comprises 15 residues. V was clipped by 2 bases and J by 1 base; unmatched bases: 4. The V gene's germline CDR1 is MGHDK and CDR2 SYGVNS. DNA for the CDR3: TGTGCCAGCAGTGAAAACTGGGGGGGCCAAGAGACCCAGTACTTC. This codes for CASSENWGGQETQYF.

This chain joins TRBV29-1 and TRBJ1-5; tentative D call: TRBD1 (5 bases). With 5 bases removed from V and 5 bases from J, the gap between germline ends came to 16 bases. CDR3 length: 14 amino acids. Germline V gives CDR1 SQVTM, CDR2 ANQGSEA. CDR3 protein: CSVSTAAADQPQHF. CDR3 sequence (DNA): TGCAGCGTTTCGACAGCCGCAGCTGATCAGCCCCAGCATTTT.

This clone was detected a few times. This rearrangement joins TRBV25-1 to TRBJ2-3; D call uncertain. Trimming took 4 bases from V and 6 from J, leaving 8 bases between them. Germline V CDR1 and CDR2: MGHDK, SYGVNS. CDR3 size: 12 residues. This chain's CDR3 is CASSAPGDTQYF. Here the CDR3 DNA reads TGTGCCAGCAGTGCTCCTGGCGATACGCAGTATTTT.

This sequence joins TRBV30 and TRBJ1-1; 7 bases are a match to TRBD1. Germline V gene lookup returns CDR1 GTSNPN and CDR2 SVGIG (reference sequence). The CDR3 consists of 14 residues. V lost 4 bases, J lost 3 bases, and 8 bases stayed unmatched. This chain's CDR3 is CAWTRDRKDTEAFF. DNA of the CDR3: TGTGCCTGGACCCGGGACAGAAAAGACACTGAAGCTTTCTTT. Based on the CDR3 plus reference TRBV30 and TRBJ1-1, the full variable domain is SQTIHQWPATLVQPVGSPLSLECTVEGTSNPNLYWYRQAAGRGLQLLFYSVGIGQISSEVPQNLSASRPQDRQFILSSKKLLLSDSGFYLCAWTRDRKDTEAFFGQGTRLTVV.

The chain recombines TRBV7-2 with TRBJ2-7; D unresolved. This CDR3 comprises 13 residues. CDR1 is SGHTA and CDR2 is FQGNSA in the germline V gene. V was pared by 4 bases and J by 3 bases, with 10 bases between. CDR3 sequence reads: CASSSPNIYEQYF. The CDR3 nucleotides read TGTGCCAGCAGCTCACCCAATATCTACGAGCAGTACTTC.

V is TRBV7-2 and J is TRBJ2-1; 8 bases map to TRBD1. Germline V CDR1 and CDR2: SGHTA, FQGNSA. The CDR3 runs to 14 residues. Losses at the gene ends were 7 bases for V and 7 bases for J; bases not matched to a gene: 9. CDR3 coding DNA: TGTGCCAGCACCCGGGACAGGAATTCGAATGAGCAGTTCTTC. It is translated as CASTRDRNSNEQFF.

J is TRBJ2-1 and V is TRBV29-1, with 12 bases fitting TRBD2. Germline V CDR1 and CDR2: SQVTM, ANQGSEA. This CDR3 comprises 14 residues. The DNA for the CDR3 is TGCAGTTTATCACCCACCCTAGCGGGGGGGGAGCAGTTCTTC. Protein: CSLSPTLAGGEQFF.

This sequence joins TRBV11-1 and TRBJ2-7; D tentatively fits TRBD1 or TRBD2 (5 bases each). This CDR3 comprises 13 residues. CDR1 and CDR2 from the germline V gene are SGHAT and FQDESV (reference sequence). V lost 5 bases and J 3 bases, leaving 11 bases between the germline ends. CDR3 loop: CASSLGTGYEQYF. CDR3 DNA sequence: TGTGCCAGCAGCCTGGGGACGGGCTACGAGCAGTACTTC.

The rearrangement joins TRBV7-2 to TRBJ2-1, with 9 nucleotides matching TRBD2. Germline trimming cut 0 bases from V and 4 bases from J; bases unmatched to any gene: 10. The CDR3 spans 18 residues. Germline values: CDR1 SGHTA, CDR2 FQGNSA. The CDR3 sequence is CASSLASGGFSFYNEQFF. In nucleotides, the CDR3 is TGTGCCAGCAGCTTAGCGAGCGGGGGGTTTTCCTTTTACAATGAGCAGTTCTTC. Combining the CDR3 with reference TRBV7-2 and TRBJ2-1 gives the whole variable domain GAGVSQSPSNKVTEKGKDVELRCDPISGHTALYWYRQSLGQGLEFLIYFQGNSAPDKSGLPSDRFSAERTGGSVSTLTIQRTQQEDSAVYLCASSLASGGFSFYNEQFFGPGTRLTVL.

This clone was seen more than once but under ten times. V is TRBV30 and J is TRBJ1-6; a weak D match, TRBD1 (6 bases). From germline, CDR1 is GTSNPN and CDR2 SVGIG (reference sequence). V gave up 3 bases and J gave up 5 bases, with 8 bases separating them. This CDR3 spans 13 amino acids. The CDR3 DNA sequence: TGTGCCTGGAGAGGACAGAATAATTCACCCCTCCACTTT. It codes for CAWRGQNNSPLHF.

The V gene is TRBV4-3, the J gene TRBJ1-2; D uncertain. Trimming shortened V by 2 bases and J by 2 bases, and 12 bases separated the two germline ends. Germline V gene data show CDR1 as LGHNA and CDR2 as YSLEER. CDR3 length: 15 residues. The CDR3 loop is CASSQNLASNYGYTF. Here the CDR3 DNA reads TGCGCCAGCAGCCAAAATTTGGCCAGCAACTATGGCTACACCTTC.

DNA of the CDR3: TGTGCCAGCAGCGGAAGGACAGTCTCTGGGGCCAACGTCCTGACTTTC. This encodes CASSGRTVSGANVLTF. The chain couples TRBV11-2 to TRBJ2-6, with D perhaps TRBD1 (6 bases). The CDR3 is 16 residues long. The ends were cut back, 5 bases at V and 0 bases at J, with 11 bases in the middle. The germline gives CDR1 SGHAT, CDR2 FQNNGV.

This clone was counted between two and nine times. The rearrangement joins TRBV27 to TRBJ1-1, with no clear D. This CDR3 contains 13 residues. Looked up from germline, CDR1 is MNHEY and CDR2 is SMNVEV (reference sequence). Trimming pared 10 bases from V and 4 bases from J, leaving 16 bases between. CDR3 DNA sequence: TGTGCCACCCAGAGCTCTGCCGGCACTGAAGCTTTCTTT. It yields the protein CATQSSAGTEAFF.

The genes are TRBV13 and TRBJ2-1; D gene ambiguous. Looked up from germline, CDR1 is PRHDT and CDR2 is FYEKMQ (reference sequence). This CDR3 is 14 amino acids long. The germline V and J ends were trimmed by 3 bases and 9 bases, with 15 bases remaining between them. CDR3 in amino acids: CASSFPPLHTEQFF. CDR3 sequence (DNA): TGTGCCAGCAGCTTTCCCCCTCTCCACACTGAGCAGTTCTTC. Full variable domain (missing parts from reference TRBV13 and TRBJ2-1): AAGVIQSPRHLIKEKRETATLKCYPIPRHDTVYWYQQGPGQDPQFLISFYEKMQSDKGSIPDRFSAQQFSDYHSELNMSSLELGDSALYFCASSFPPLHTEQFFGPGTRLTVL.